This TCR beta chain was identified during a study of T cell responses to AZD1222 COVID-19 vaccine. Study-wide findings and caveats: The span of vaccine-associated CD4 TCRs extended across spike, with dominance at 160-218 and 743-854. Mostly white British, mostly female donors; authors suggested clonal diversity may be underestimated.

CDR3 size: 16 residues. Trimming at V came to 5 bases and at J to 0 bases, leaving 7 bases not matched to a gene. The V gene's germline CDR1 is MDHEN and CDR2 SYDVKM. Profiled with immunoSEQ multiplex PCR; TCRdb holds only in-frame clones, not every one. The profile covers around 200,000 clones, with 94% appearing a single time and approximately 1.5% taken by the ten largest. Concerning this clone itself: What it recognizes is unknown.

The sequence was collected from an adult who received the AZD1222 COVID-19 vaccine. This sequence joins TRBV28 and TRBJ2-7; TRBD2 aligns across 10 bases. The sample consisted of peripheral blood, taken 28 days after the second AZD1222 dose. For the CDR3, the DNA is TGTGCCAGCAGTCCGCTGACTAGCGGGTTCTCCTACGAGCAGTACTTC. This translates into CASSPLTSGFSYEQYF.